This T cell receptor beta chain was profiled in a study of CXCR3-negative and CXCR3-positive naive CD8 T cells. The study, taken as a whole, reports: Freshly isolated PBMCs were used in most assays, given partial CXCR3 loss after freezing. In naive cells, CXCR3-negative and CXCR3-positive subsets had similar TRBV-TRBJ usage; memory cells differed. More hydrophobic TRB CDR3s occurred in CXCR3-positive than in CXCR3-negative naive cells. Surface CD5 looked about the same in the naive subsets, so the authors worked out TCR strength from TRB CDR3 properties.

About this clonotype: Its antigen is unidentified.

Every subset of CD8+ T cells was sorted in triplicate at hundreds of thousands of cells each. CDR3 length: 16 amino acids. The authors made the TRB cDNA libraries by 5' RACE using UMI labels. From its re-call of the 5' RACE reads, TCRdb lists each CDR3 protein once, without DNA. The sample's table shows 130,000 or so distinct CDR3 sequences. This chain uses TRBV12-3 or TRBV12-4 with TRBJ1-5; as DNA is missing, the TRBD1 call by TCRdb cannot be tested. Sequencing input: naive CXCR3+ CD8+ T cells from blood. Subset meaning: CD45RO-CCR7+CD27+CD95- naive CD8+ T cells expressing CXCR3 (TNR3+). This clonotype was obtained from a human donor in good health. Some clones in this sample may be carry-over from other donors' samples. The CDR3 here is CASLKNPRFNNQPQHF.